The clone carrying this TCR beta chain was picked up a small number of times. The sample originates from a study of blood T cells in healthy people across ages. A minimum of 6.5 million PBMCs was isolated per sample. Primers used in a second PCR of about 7 to 12 cycles were a sample-barcoded 5' primer and a J-beta primer mix. In TCRdb, the 5' RACE reads were re-called with MiXCR into one record per CDR3 protein. The table records 600,000 to 1,000,000 distinct CDR3 sequences, around 25% of them present only once. These data were also reused for a study on T cells of mothers and their children. That work adds: Compared with unrelated pairs, related mother-child pairs had slightly higher, non-significant overlap.

The receptor was isolated from a boy aged 5-17 years in good health. The sequenced sample consisted of blood.

Written as DNA, the CDR3 is TGTGCCAGCCGCTCCCACCGGACGTTCGAAGCTTTCTTT. It codes for CASRSHRTFEAFF. The chain recombines TRBV27 with TRBJ1-1; D gene ambiguous. The V and J ends lost 8 bases and 8 bases respectively, with 18 bases between them. Per the germline V gene, CDR1 is MNHEY and CDR2 is SMNVEV (reference sequence). This CDR3 is built from 13 residues.